These T cell receptor beta chains were read from a single sample in a study of cytomegalovirus exposure and HLA in healthy donors. The data were produced by immunoSEQ multiplex PCR, yet TCRdb's version contains in-frame clones alone and is incomplete. The table has some 110,000 clones, under 85% seen once. The sequenced material came from PBMCs. The receptors originated from a woman in her forties or fifties in good health and CMV-seropositive. The CDR3 runs from the conserved cysteine through the conserved F or W. Each record gives: V gene, D gene, clone size, CDR3 length, J gene, CDR3 DNA, CDR3 protein. The D gene is left open where the match is weak. Not every row has a clone size; where given, it reads once, few, many or a size class.

TRBV6-1,-,-,12,TRBJ1-1,TGTGCCAGCAGTGAAAGGCGGGGTGCAGCTTTCTTT,CASSERRGAAFF
TRBV28,TRBD2,-,16,TRBJ2-3,TGTGCCACCTCATCTTTTTTGCGGGGGGGCACAGATACGCAGTATTTT,CATSSFLRGGTDTQYF
TRBV7-9,-,-,18,TRBJ2-3,TGTGCCAGCAGTCCCAACAAAGGGGGACCAACTGTACTACGTACGCAGTATTTT,CASSPNKGGPTVLRTQYF
TRBV5-6,-,few,14,TRBJ1-4,TGTGCCAGCAGCTTTAAACAGACTAATGAAAAACTGTTTTTT,CASSFKQTNEKLFF
TRBV4-2,-,-,13,TRBJ2-7,TGTGCCAGCGGCCCGACAGGATCCCACGAGCAGTACTTC,CASGPTGSHEQYF
TRBV6-1,-,medium-sized,13,TRBJ2-7,TGTGCCAGCAGTAGCCAACAGGGAAACGAGCAGTACTTC,CASSSQQGNEQYF
TRBV10-3,-,few,14,TRBJ2-7,TGTGCCATCAGTGAGGGGGGGTTCTCCTACGAGCAGTACTTC,CAISEGGFSYEQYF
TRBV9,TRBD2,-,17,TRBJ2-3,TGTGCCAGCAGCGTAGATAGTCTAGCGGGGACACGGGGTACGCAGTATTTT,CASSVDSLAGTRGTQYF
TRBV9,TRBD1,-,15,TRBJ1-2,TGTGCCAGCAGCACTCCCGGGACAGGGAACTATGGCTACACCTTC,CASSTPGTGNYGYTF
TRBV11-2,-,-,15,TRBJ2-7,TGTGCCAGCAGCGAGAATTCACACGGGACCTACGAGCAGTACTTC,CASSENSHGTYEQYF
TRBV7-8,-,-,15,TRBJ1-3,TGTGCCAGCAGCTTCCTCCAGGGGATGGGAAACACCATATATTTT,CASSFLQGMGNTIYF
TRBV6-5,TRBD2,-,15,TRBJ2-1,TGTGCCAGCAGTTCCTATAGCGGGGCGGCGAGTGAGCAGTTCTTC,CASSSYSGAASEQFF
TRBV29-1,-,few,13,TRBJ1-1,TGCAGCGTACGGGGATATGGGAACACTGAAGCTTTCTTT,CSVRGYGNTEAFF
TRBV29-1,TRBD1,-,12,TRBJ1-1,TGCAGCGTTGGACAGGGACGGGACGAAGCTTTCTTT,CSVGQGRDEAFF
TRBV5-1,TRBD1,-,16,TRBJ2-7,TGCGCCAGCAGCTGGAGGACAGGGGGTCCGTCCTACGAGCAGTACTTC,CASSWRTGGPSYEQYF
TRBV5-5,-,-,16,TRBJ2-1,TGTGCCAGCGGGGGGGCCGACGGAGTTATCTACAATGAGCAGTTCTTC,CASGGADGVIYNEQFF
TRBV27,-,-,15,TRBJ1-1,TGTGCCAGCAGTTTCCTAGGGAGGACGAACACTGAAGCTTTCTTT,CASSFLGRTNTEAFF
TRBV5-1,-,-,15,TRBJ1-4,TGCGCCAGCAGCTTGGTTGGCAACACTAATGAAAAACTGTTTTTT,CASSLVGNTNEKLFF
TRBV5-4,-,once,14,TRBJ2-5,TGTGCCAGCAGCTCAGCCGGGGGAGAAATAGAGCAGTACTTC,CASSSAGGEIEQYF
TRBV12-2,-,-,20,TRBJ1-5,TGTGCAAGTCGTTTCAATTGCAGGGACAGGGTTAACGTCCCCAATCAGCCCCAGCATTTT,CASRFNCRDRVNVPNQPQHF
TRBV28,-,-,14,TRBJ2-7,TGTGCCAGCAGTTTCGCAGGGCATTCCTACGAGCAGTACTTC,CASSFAGHSYEQYF
TRBV4-3,-,few,17,TRBJ2-7,TGCGCCAGCAGCCAAGCCCACGGTGGACAGACTTACTACGAGCAGTACTTC,CASSQAHGGQTYYEQYF
TRBV9,TRBD2,-,17,TRBJ2-3,TGTGCCAGCAGCGATAACACGGGACTAGCGGACTTGGATACGCAGTATTTT,CASSDNTGLADLDTQYF
TRBV5-4,TRBD1,once,16,TRBJ1-2,TGTGCCAGCAGCTTGGGGACAGGGGGCGGCGCTTATGGCTACACCTTC,CASSLGTGGGAYGYTF
TRBV11-3,-,-,15,TRBJ2-2,TGTGCCAGCAGCTTCGGCGGGGTGGGCACCGGGGAGCTGTTTTTT,CASSFGGVGTGELFF
TRBV7-9,-,-,15,TRBJ2-7,TGTGCCAGCAGCTTAGAAGGGGTTCTAGGGGCCGAGCAGTACTTC,CASSLEGVLGAEQYF
TRBV28,TRBD2,-,17,TRBJ2-5,TGTGCCAGCAGCCCCGTTCTAGCGGGGGCTAATGGAGAGACCCAGTACTTC,CASSPVLAGANGETQYF
TRBV9,-,-,13,TRBJ1-3,TGTGCCAGCAGCGTAAACCTAGGAAACACCATATATTTT,CASSVNLGNTIYF
TRBV6-1,-,-,16,TRBJ2-5,TGTGCCAGCAGTGAAATTAGCTGGTATGGGCAAGAGACCCAGTACTTC,CASSEISWYGQETQYF
TRBV6-5,-,few,15,TRBJ1-2,TGTGCCAGCACGCTTAACCCCGGAGGGCCCTATGGCTACACCTTC,CASTLNPGGPYGYTF
TRBV10-3,TRBD1,-,13,TRBJ2-7,TGTGCCATTCGGGACAGGCTAACCTACGAGCAGTACTTC,CAIRDRLTYEQYF
TRBV29-1,-,-,13,TRBJ2-5,TGCAGCGTTGCACTAACAATCCAAGAGACCCAGTACTTC,CSVALTIQETQYF
TRBV2,-,-,15,TRBJ1-3,TGTGCCAGCAGTACCCAGGGTAACTCTGGAAACACCATATATTTT,CASSTQGNSGNTIYF
TRBV12-5,-,-,21,TRBJ1-5,TGTGCTAGTGCCTCCCGGGAGTGGTCCATGCCTCTTTCATATAGCAATCAGCCCCAGCATTTT,CASASREWSMPLSYSNQPQHF
TRBV5-1,-,-,17,TRBJ1-6,TGCGCCAGCAGCTTGGTTGCAGGTATCCAAGCACAAACTGCCCTCCACTTT,CASSLVAGIQAQTALHF
TRBV10-3,TRBD2,-,13,TRBJ2-1,TGTGCCATCAGTGAAACGGGGGGTAATTCTCAGTTCTTC,CAISETGGNSQFF
TRBV28,-,-,14,TRBJ2-7,TGTGCCAGCAGACAATCAGGAAGGTCCTACGAGCAGTACTTC,CASRQSGRSYEQYF
TRBV21-1,-,-,16,TRBJ2-7,TGTGCCAGCAGCCCCCGGCGTCTAGCGGAATCTGGCGAGCAGTACTTC,CASSPRRLAESGEQYF
TRBV2,TRBD1,-,14,TRBJ2-7,TGTGCCAGCAGTGGGACAGGGAGCTCCTACGAGCAGTACTTC,CASSGTGSSYEQYF
TRBV27,-,once,14,TRBJ1-1,TGTGCCAGCAGCCCGATACGGCTAACTAAAGAAGCTTTCTTT,CASSPIRLTKEAFF
TRBV5-4,TRBD1,few,15,TRBJ1-4,TGTGCCAGCAGCCCCGTCGGACAGGCGAATGAAAAACTGTTTTTT,CASSPVGQANEKLFF
TRBV29-1,-,once,15,TRBJ2-3,TGCAGCGTCCGACGAGTAGCGACTAGCACAGATACGCAGTATTTT,CSVRRVATSTDTQYF
TRBV9,-,few,14,TRBJ1-6,TGTGCCAGCAGCGTCGGGTCGAATAATTCACCCCTCCACTTT,CASSVGSNNSPLHF
TRBV5-4,TRBD2,-,17,TRBJ2-5,TGTGCCAGCAGTCGGCGGGGCGCTAGCGGGGGGGCAGAGACCCAGTACTTC,CASSRRGASGGAETQYF
TRBV5-1,-,once,14,TRBJ1-2,TGCGCCAGCAGCTTGGGACGCACAGCAGATGGCTACACCTTC,CASSLGRTADGYTF
TRBV5-1,-,-,14,TRBJ1-2,TGCGCCAGCAGCCCCAACGGACAAGACGGAGGCTACACCTTC,CASSPNGQDGGYTF
TRBV7-2,-,few,13,TRBJ1-2,TGTGCCAGCAGCTCGACAGGCCTGGGTGGCTACACCTTC,CASSSTGLGGYTF
TRBV5-6,-,few,14,TRBJ2-7,TGTGCCAGCAGCTATCCCGGGACAATCTACGAGCAGTACTTC,CASSYPGTIYEQYF
TRBV5-1,TRBD1,-,16,TRBJ1-1,TGCGCCAGCAGCCCGGGAGTCCAGGGGGGCTCGTCTGAAGCTTTCTTT,CASSPGVQGGSSEAFF
TRBV21-1,-,-,21,TRBJ2-6,TGTGCCAGCAGCAAGGTTCGTCAGGGAAAGAATCGCCCTCCTGGGGCCAACGTCCTGACTTTC,CASSKVRQGKNRPPGANVLTF
TRBV10-2,TRBD1,-,16,TRBJ1-2,TGCGCCAGCTTAGGACAGGACCTTCTTGCTAACTATGGCTACACCTTC,CASLGQDLLANYGYTF
TRBV7-3,-,few,15,TRBJ1-2,TGTGCCAGCAGCTTACCGACACTTGTATGCTATGGCTACACCTTC,CASSLPTLVCYGYTF
TRBV20-1,-,-,11,TRBJ2-1,TGCAGTGCTAGGAGTAGTTGGGAGCAGTTCTTC,CSARSSWEQFF
TRBV1,-,-,12,TRBJ2-7,TGCACCAGTTGCGGGGGGGTCTACGAGCAGTACTTC,CTSCGGVYEQYF
TRBV28,TRBD1,-,16,TRBJ1-5,TGTGCCAGCACGTGGACAGGGTTGGCAGGTGGGCAGCCCCAGCATTTT,CASTWTGLAGGQPQHF
TRBV6-1,-,-,14,TRBJ1-5,TGTGCCAGCAGTGAATCGGGATTCCTCGTGCCCCAGCATTTT,CASSESGFLVPQHF